This T cell receptor (beta chain) was retrieved from a study of cytomegalovirus exposure and HLA in healthy donors. Study-wide points: TCR beta V- and J-gene trimming was later associated with a missense DCLRE1C variant. Clonal expansion, a later analysis showed, was greater in HLA-associated TCR beta chains than in equally common others.

Details on this clone: Antigen: not known.

The germline CDR1 and CDR2 sequences are SGHNT and YENEEA. The length of the CDR3 is 16 residues. J gave up 4 bases and V 5 bases, and 11 bases lay outside the gene matches. PCR used 60 Vbeta primers and 13 Jbeta primers. Profiling relied on immunoSEQ multiplex PCR, and the TCRdb table lists in-frame clones only, not all of them. Among about 91,000 clones listed, 60% to 65% were seen once. The TCR originated in a human donor in good health. The sample comprised PBMCs. V usage is TRBV11-3 and J usage is TRBJ2-1; 7 positions match TRBD2. The CDR3 reads CASSPPPAGEYNEQFF. CDR3 bases: TGTGCCAGCAGCCCCCCCCCGGCGGGGGAGTACAATGAGCAGTTCTTC. Full variable domain (outside the CDR3, taken from reference TRBV11-3 and TRBJ2-1): EAGVVQSPRYKIIEKKQPVAFWCNPISGHNTLYWYLQNLGQGPELLIRYENEEAVDDSQLPKDRFSAERLKGVDSTLKIQPAELGDSAVYLCASSPPPAGEYNEQFFGPGTRLTVL.